This record looks at one TCR beta chain sequence and its context. Its antigen is not known. This specimen comes from a study of cytomegalovirus exposure and HLA in healthy donors. Turning to the study itself: Researchers previously reported finding 117 million unique TCR beta sequences from about 200 million T cells. Study-wide points: A later analysis by the authors found several of the most significant clusters apparently linked to common viral pathogens.

The PCR contained 60 Vbeta and 13 Jbeta primers. Sequencing used immunoSEQ multiplex PCR; TCRdb keeps in-frame clones, though not all of them. Of tens of thousands of clones listed, around four fifths are singletons. Donors had nominal health at sampling but likely had unrecorded immune exposures. V was clipped by 6 bases and J by 3 bases, with 14 bases between them. This CDR3 comprises 15 residues. Germline V gene data show CDR1 as MNHEY and CDR2 as SMNVEV (reference sequence). The sample was PBMCs. The genes are TRBV27 and TRBJ2-2; weak D call: TRBD2 (5 bases). The origin of this receptor is a young man in good health and CMV-seronegative. In DNA form, the CDR3 reads TGTGCCAGCAGAAGCGGCCAGTTATACACCGGGGAGCTGTTTTTT. Protein: CASRSGQLYTGELFF.